This T cell receptor (beta chain) was sequenced for a study of shared clonotypes between healthy human individuals. Whole-study results and caveats: Genetic and exposure-history diversity was limited by the few donors.

Naive CD8 populations comprised CD45RO-negative cells positively selected for CCR7, excluding terminally differentiated effector memory CD45RA+ cells. As to this clone: Antigen unknown.

Germline lookup yields CDR1 PRHDT and CDR2 FYEKMQ (reference sequence). The CDR3 length is 15 residues. V was trimmed by 5 bases and J by 6 bases, leaving 14 bases between them. Clones were sequenced by immunoSEQ multiplex PCR, and TCRdb holds only the in-frame ones, with some missing. The sample yields roughly 1,800,000 clones, approximately 95% seen once. The sequenced sample consisted of naive CD8+ T cells sorted from blood. J is TRBJ1-6 and V is TRBV13; tentative D call: TRBD1 (6 bases). This clonotype was obtained from a man aged 18-30 years in good health. CDR3 coding DNA: TGTGCCAGCAGCCCGAGGACAGAGAGTAATTCACCCCTCCACTTT. Translating gives CASSPRTESNSPLHF.